One and the same sample provided the 20 T cell receptor beta chains below, sequenced in a study of blood T cell repertoires in COVID-19. The repertoire was sequenced with immunoSEQ multiplex PCR; TCRdb's copy has only in-frame clones and lacks some. The data show 200,000 to 300,000 clones, roughly 88% seen once. Sequencing was done on a sample of peripheral blood. The origin of the receptors is a man aged 40-55 years who had recovered from COVID-19.

The V gene is TRBV19, the J gene TRBJ2-7; no clear D. This CDR3 contains 12 residues. Germline-derived CDR1 and CDR2 are LNHDA and SQIVND (reference sequence). Trimming took off 8 bases at V and 5 bases at J, with 13 bases between the two ends. CDR3 bases: TGTGCCAGTGGTTTTAGTAGAAACGAGCAGTACTTC. This codes for CASGFSRNEQYF.

This clone was picked up one time. The V gene is TRBV6-6, the J gene TRBJ1-1; possible D gene TRBD1, 6 bases. The germline V gene has CDR1 MNHNY and CDR2 SVGAGI (reference sequence). Deletions cut 6 bases from V and 3 bases from J, with 11 bases between. CDR3 size: 13 residues. The CDR3 nucleotides are TGTGCCAGCAGGCATACAGGGTACACTGAAGCTTTCTTT. Protein sequence: CASRHTGYTEAFF.

The CDR3 DNA follows: TGTGCCAGCAGCTTGGTAGAGGGATGGGCTGAAGCTTTCTTT. This encodes CASSLVEGWAEAFF. The rearrangement links TRBV5-6 to TRBJ1-1; no reliable D call. The CDR3 is made up of 14 amino acids. Trimming pared 0 bases from V and 6 bases from J, leaving 12 bases between. CDR1 and CDR2 (germline): SGHDT, YYEEEE. Full variable domain (remainder filled in from reference TRBV5-6 and TRBJ1-1): DAGVTQSPTHLIKTRGQQVTLRCSPKSGHDTVSWYQQALGQGPQFIFQYYEEEERQRGNFPDRFSGHQFPNYSSELNVNALLLGDSALYLCASSLVEGWAEAFFGQGTRLTVV.

The J gene is TRBJ2-7, the V gene TRBV4-3; 9 bases map to TRBD2. Trimming removed 2 bases from V and 0 bases from J; junction bases left unmatched: 11. CDR1 LGHNA and CDR2 YSLEER come from the germline V gene. The CDR3 consists of 18 residues. The CDR3, as DNA: TGCGCCAGCAGCCAATCCCTAGGGGCTAGCGGGGACTCCTACGAGCAGTACTTC. Residues: CASSQSLGASGDSYEQYF.

The CDR3 nucleotides read TGTGCCAGCAGCTGGGGACACGGAGAGAAAGAGACCCAGTACTTC. Translation gives CASSWGHGEKETQYF. The J gene is TRBJ2-5, the V gene TRBV5-5; D is possibly TRBD1 (6 bases). The ends were cut back, 3 bases at V and 3 bases at J, with 15 bases in the middle. The CDR3 consists of 15 residues. The V gene's germline CDR1 is SGHKS and CDR2 YYEKEE (reference sequence). Full variable domain (missing parts from reference TRBV5-5 and TRBJ2-5): DAGVTQSPTHLIKTRGQQVTLRCSPISGHKSVSWYQQVLGQGPQFIFQYYEKEERGRGNFPDRFSARQFPNYSSELNVNALLLGDSALYLCASSWGHGEKETQYFGPGTRLLVL.

This clone showed up just once. This rearrangement joins TRBV5-1 to TRBJ2-7, with D possibly being TRBD2 (5 bases). V was clipped by 4 bases and J by 4 bases, with 15 bases between them. In germline, CDR1 is SGHRS, CDR2 YFSETQ. The CDR3 runs 14 residues. The CDR3 DNA is TGCGCCAGCAGCCCACCACCGGACTCTTACGAGCAGTACTTC. It specifies CASSPPPDSYEQYF. The complete variable domain, with remaining parts taken from reference TRBV5-1 and TRBJ2-7, reads KAGVTQTPRYLIKTRGQQVTLSCSPISGHRSVSWYQQTPGQGLQFLFEYFSETQRNKGNFPGRFSGRQFSNSRSEMNVSTLELGDSALYLCASSPPPDSYEQYFGPGTRLTVT.

The V call is TRBV5-1, the J call TRBJ2-5; maybe TRBD2 (6 bases). The CDR3 is 14 amino acids. V dropped 0 bases and J dropped 5 bases, with 11 bases sitting between them. Looked up from germline, CDR1 is SGHRS and CDR2 is YFSETQ. CDR3 bases: TGCGCCAGCAGCTTGGGCGGAGGGACGGAGACCCAGTACTTC. Translated, it gives CASSLGGGTETQYF.

Only a few counts were recorded for this clone. The chain carries TRBV7-2 and TRBJ2-5, with a weak D call TRBD2 (5 bases). V was shortened by 1 base and J by 2 bases, with 17 bases between the two germline ends. Germline assignment: CDR1 SGHTA and CDR2 FQGNSA. The CDR3 is 17 residues long. CDR3 residues: CASSLVGGGTVQETQYF. Here the CDR3 DNA reads TGTGCCAGCAGCTTAGTTGGCGGAGGAACAGTTCAAGAGACCCAGTACTTC.

The genes are TRBV6-2 or TRBV6-3 and TRBJ2-1; 8 bases fit TRBD2. Germline CDR1 and CDR2: MNHEY and SVGEGT. This CDR3 region has 16 residues. The J segment lost 0 bases and the V segment lost 5 bases, leaving 6 bases of the junction unmatched. Here the CDR3 DNA reads TGTGCCAGCAGTACGTACGGACTAGCCTCCTACAATGAGCAGTTCTTC. As protein: CASSTYGLASYNEQFF.

The V and J genes are TRBV7-2 and TRBJ1-2; 10 bases match TRBD1. In germline, CDR1 is SGHTA, CDR2 FQGNSA. The CDR3 totals 15 residues. J gave up 10 bases and V 4 bases, and 12 bases lay outside the gene matches. The CDR3 reads CASSSAPGQGTSYTF. As DNA, the CDR3 is TGTGCCAGCAGCTCCGCCCCGGGACAGGGGACTTCCTACACCTTC. Full variable domain (rest looked up from reference TRBV7-2 and TRBJ1-2): GAGVSQSPSNKVTEKGKDVELRCDPISGHTALYWYRQSLGQGLEFLIYFQGNSAPDKSGLPSDRFSAERTGGSVSTLTIQRTQQEDSAVYLCASSSAPGQGTSYTFGSGTRLTVV.

The chain carries TRBV10-2 and TRBJ1-5, with 11 bases matching TRBD1. The CDR3 runs 12 residues. Germline V gene sequence: CDR1 WSHSY, CDR2 SAAADI. V shed 9 bases and J 11 bases; nucleotides not matched to a gene: 6. CDR3 DNA sequence: TGCGCCAGTCGGGACAGGGGGATGGCCCAGCATTTT. It is translated as CASRDRGMAQHF.

This clone occurred a few times. CDR3 residues: CASSRGQATYEQYF. CDR3 nucleotides: TGCGCCAGCAGCCGCGGACAGGCCACCTACGAGCAGTACTTC. V and J are TRBV5-1 and TRBJ2-7; TRBD1 matches at 7 bases. CDR1 and CDR2 (germline): SGHRS, YFSETQ. The CDR3 covers 14 residues. J was trimmed by 2 bases and V by 4 bases; bases with no gene match: 6.

This clone was detected a few times. The CDR3 here is CASSPWWRIHNEQFF. The DNA for the CDR3 is TGTGCCAGCAGTCCCTGGTGGAGAATCCACAATGAGCAGTTCTTC. V and J are TRBV27 and TRBJ2-1; D remains unclear. The CDR3 is 15 residues long. Trimming took 5 bases from V and 5 from J, leaving 16 bases between them. Germline V gene lookup returns CDR1 MNHEY and CDR2 SMNVEV (reference sequence).

V gene TRBV6-2 or TRBV6-3 combines with J gene TRBJ2-1; 9 nucleotides match TRBD2. The CDR3 extends over 16 amino acids. V shed 4 bases, J shed 9 bases, and the junction held 13 bases outside the gene matches. The V gene's germline CDR1 is MNHEY and CDR2 SVGEGT. The CDR3 protein is CASSWPAGGPIGEQFF. CDR3 coding DNA: TGTGCCAGCAGTTGGCCAGCGGGGGGCCCCATTGGTGAGCAGTTCTTC.

The chain carries TRBV4-1 and TRBJ2-3, with 9 bases that match TRBD2. The ends lost 4 bases at V and 4 bases at J; junction bases unmatched: 15. The germline V gene has CDR1 MGHRA and CDR2 YSYEKL. This CDR3 is 18 amino acids long. The CDR3: CASSRKFAGGPSPDTQYF. Here the CDR3 DNA reads TGCGCCAGCAGCCGGAAATTCGCGGGAGGGCCCTCGCCAGATACGCAGTATTTT.

The V and J genes are TRBV10-3 and TRBJ1-5, with TRBD1 identical over 7 bases. Looked up from germline, CDR1 is ENHRY and CDR2 is SYGVKD. The ends lost 3 bases at V and 4 bases at J; junction bases unmatched: 6. The CDR3 length is 15 residues. The CDR3 sequence is CAISDQGGRNQPQHF. The CDR3 coding sequence is TGTGCCATCAGTGATCAGGGGGGAAGGAATCAGCCCCAGCATTTT.

The V gene is TRBV5-6, the J gene TRBJ2-5, with TRBD2 matching 7 bases. The V gene end was trimmed by 0 bases and the J gene end by 5 bases; junction bases not matched to a gene: 10. This CDR3 comprises 16 residues. CDR1 and CDR2 from the germline V gene are SGHDT and YYEEEE. CDR3: CASSLGLAVIGETQYF. The CDR3 bases are TGTGCCAGCAGCTTGGGCCTAGCGGTTATCGGGGAGACCCAGTACTTC.

In DNA form, the CDR3 reads TGTGCCAGCAGTATAACCGGGACCACGCTCGGAGGGGCTTTCTTT. Protein: CASSITGTTLGGAFF. This chain links TRBV27 with TRBJ1-1; tentative D call: TRBD1 (5 bases). The germline V and J ends were trimmed by 5 bases and 11 bases, with 24 bases remaining between them. Germline V gene lookup returns CDR1 MNHEY and CDR2 SMNVEV (reference sequence). The CDR3 spans 15 residues.

This clone was seen only a few times. The rearrangement links TRBV19 to TRBJ2-7; TRBD1 is a possible D gene (5 bases). The V end was cut by 9 bases, the J end by 4 bases, with 10 bases between. Germline CDR1 and CDR2: LNHDA and SQIVND (reference sequence). CDR3 length: 11 residues. CDR3 DNA sequence: TGTGCCAGCACAGGTCGGTACGAGCAGTACTTC. Translated, it gives CASTGRYEQYF. The complete variable domain, with remaining parts taken from reference TRBV19 and TRBJ2-7, reads DGGITQSPKYLFRKEGQNVTLSCEQNLNHDAMYWYRQDPGQGLRLIYYSQIVNDFQKGDIAEGYSVSREKKESFPLTVTSAQKNPTAFYLCASTGRYEQYFGPGTRLTVT.

A single count supports this clone. The chain uses TRBV5-5 and TRBJ2-5, with 12 nucleotides matching TRBD2. The CDR3 has 15 residues. V lost 0 bases to trimming and J lost 4 bases; unmatched junction nucleotides: 1. Germline V gene lookup returns CDR1 SGHKS and CDR2 YYEKEE (reference sequence). CDR3 bases: TGTGCCAGCAGCTTGGGACTAGCGGGAGCAGAGACCCAGTACTTC. This encodes CASSLGLAGAETQYF.